A selection of T cell receptor beta chains follows, all from one sample in a study of CD8 T cells in ankylosing spondylitis. TCRdb redid the calling of the 5' RACE reads with MiXCR, one entry per CDR3 protein. This sample has around 340,000 distinct CDR3 sequences, with roughly 20% found just once. The sequencing input was blood, either unsorted or a sorted T cell fraction (not recorded which). The receptors shown here come from a male donor with ankylosing spondylitis or in good health (not recorded which). Each CDR3 is given with its conserved first and last residue. Each record gives: V gene, D gene, clone size, CDR3 length, J gene, CDR3 DNA, CDR3 protein. A D gene is named only where the DNA matches it firmly. Size tells how often a clone was seen (once, few, many) or the class of an expanded clone, and some rows leave it out.

V gene: TRBV20-1; D gene: .; clone size: few; CDR3 length: 12; J gene: TRBJ1-1; CDR3 DNA: TGCAGTGCTAAAGTAGTGAACACTGAAGCTTTCTTT; CDR3 protein: CSAKVVNTEAFF
V gene: TRBV12-3/TRBV12-4; D gene: .; clone size: few; CDR3 length: 11; J gene: TRBJ2-5; CDR3 DNA: TGTGCCAGCGGGGCAGGGAAGACCCAGTACTTC; CDR3 protein: CASGAGKTQYF
V gene: TRBV4-1; D gene: .; clone size: .; CDR3 length: 15; J gene: TRBJ2-3; CDR3 DNA: TGCGCCAGCAGCCAAGATGGAGGGATCACAGATACGCAGTATTTT; CDR3 protein: CASSQDGGITDTQYF
V gene: TRBV29-1; D gene: .; clone size: few; CDR3 length: 14; J gene: TRBJ1-1; CDR3 DNA: TGCAGCGTTGAAGGTGGTGACGAGAACACTGAAGCTTTCTTT; CDR3 protein: CSVEGGDENTEAFF
V gene: TRBV15; D gene: TRBD2; clone size: .; CDR3 length: 15; J gene: TRBJ2-5; CDR3 DNA: TGTGCCACCAGCAGAGTAGCGGGGGAACTAGAGACCCAGTACTTC; CDR3 protein: CATSRVAGELETQYF
V gene: TRBV28; D gene: TRBD1; clone size: few; CDR3 length: 19; J gene: TRBJ2-1; CDR3 DNA: TGTGCCAGCAGCCCTCTCCGCGGGACAGGGGTCCTCACCTACAATGAGCAGTTCTTC; CDR3 protein: CASSPLRGTGVLTYNEQFF
V gene: TRBV25-1; D gene: .; clone size: few; CDR3 length: 16; J gene: TRBJ2-7; CDR3 DNA: TGTGCCAGCAGTGATGATTCGACAGGCTTTTCCTACGAGCAGTACTTC; CDR3 protein: CASSDDSTGFSYEQYF
V gene: TRBV2; D gene: TRBD2; clone size: few; CDR3 length: 13; J gene: TRBJ2-3; CDR3 DNA: TGTGCCAGCAGGAGCGGGGGAGGAGATACGCAGTATTTT; CDR3 protein: CASRSGGGDTQYF
V gene: TRBV9; D gene: TRBD1; clone size: few; CDR3 length: 13; J gene: TRBJ2-7; CDR3 DNA: TGTGCCAGCAGTTCCGGGACAGGAATCGAGCAGTACTTC; CDR3 protein: CASSSGTGIEQYF
V gene: TRBV20-1; D gene: .; clone size: few; CDR3 length: 13; J gene: TRBJ1-1; CDR3 DNA: TGCAGTGCTGGGGGGAAGGGAATCACTGAAGCTTTCTTT; CDR3 protein: CSAGGKGITEAFF
V gene: TRBV12-3/TRBV12-4; D gene: .; clone size: few; CDR3 length: 14; J gene: TRBJ2-3; CDR3 DNA: TGTGCCAGCAGTCAAACTGGGGAGCCGGATACGCAGTATTTT; CDR3 protein: CASSQTGEPDTQYF
V gene: TRBV9; D gene: .; clone size: few; CDR3 length: 15; J gene: TRBJ2-3; CDR3 DNA: TGTGCCAGCAGCTACAATCGCGGGGCCACAGATACGCAGTATTTT; CDR3 protein: CASSYNRGATDTQYF
V gene: TRBV27; D gene: .; clone size: .; CDR3 length: 11; J gene: TRBJ2-4; CDR3 DNA: TGTGCCAGCAGTTTAGCGAACATTCAGTACTTC; CDR3 protein: CASSLANIQYF
V gene: TRBV4-2; D gene: .; clone size: .; CDR3 length: 16; J gene: TRBJ2-3; CDR3 DNA: TGTGCCAGCAGCCAAGTGGTCGGGGGGCCCACAGATACGCAGTATTTT; CDR3 protein: CASSQVVGGPTDTQYF
V gene: TRBV6-1; D gene: .; clone size: .; CDR3 length: 15; J gene: TRBJ2-1; CDR3 DNA: TGTGCCAGCAGCACAGACCCCAGCTCCTACAATGAGCAGTTCTTC; CDR3 protein: CASSTDPSSYNEQFF
V gene: TRBV7-9; D gene: .; clone size: .; CDR3 length: 16; J gene: TRBJ1-2; CDR3 DNA: TGTGCCAGCAGCCAATCCGGGGGAGCCCACTTCTATGGCTACACCTTC; CDR3 protein: CASSQSGGAHFYGYTF
V gene: TRBV5-1; D gene: .; clone size: .; CDR3 length: 12; J gene: TRBJ2-5; CDR3 DNA: TGCACCAGCAGAGCCACTTCAGAGACCCAGTACTTC; CDR3 protein: CTSRATSETQYF
V gene: TRBV4-2; D gene: .; clone size: .; CDR3 length: 15; J gene: TRBJ2-7; CDR3 DNA: TGTGCCAGCAGCCAACCCGGGGACTCTCCCTGGGAGCAGTACTTC; CDR3 protein: CASSQPGDSPWEQYF
V gene: TRBV5-6; D gene: .; clone size: few; CDR3 length: 18; J gene: TRBJ2-1; CDR3 DNA: TGTGCCAGCAGCTTGGACAGTTGGGGGGGGGCCCCTCGCTATGAGCAGTTCTTC; CDR3 protein: CASSLDSWGGAPRYEQFF
V gene: TRBV20-1; D gene: TRBD1; clone size: .; CDR3 length: 15; J gene: TRBJ2-3; CDR3 DNA: TGCAGTGCTAAACTCGGGACAGGATTCACAGATACGCAGTATTTT; CDR3 protein: CSAKLGTGFTDTQYF
V gene: TRBV20-1; D gene: .; clone size: few; CDR3 length: 11; J gene: TRBJ2-1; CDR3 DNA: TGCAGTGCTAGGAGAGGTCTTGAGCAGTTCTTC; CDR3 protein: CSARRGLEQFF
V gene: TRBV7-2; D gene: .; clone size: .; CDR3 length: 14; J gene: TRBJ2-7; CDR3 DNA: TGTGCCAGCAGCACAACAGGGTCCAGCCACGAGCAGTACTTC; CDR3 protein: CASSTTGSSHEQYF
V gene: TRBV3-1; D gene: .; clone size: few; CDR3 length: 14; J gene: TRBJ2-7; CDR3 DNA: TGTGCCAGCAGCCAAGAGGACCCATTTTCCGAGCAGTACTTC; CDR3 protein: CASSQEDPFSEQYF
V gene: TRBV12-3/TRBV12-4; D gene: .; clone size: many; CDR3 length: 15; J gene: TRBJ2-1; CDR3 DNA: TGTGCCAGCAGTTCGACAGCCGGATTCTACAATGAGCAGTTCTTC; CDR3 protein: CASSSTAGFYNEQFF
V gene: TRBV10-2; D gene: .; clone size: few; CDR3 length: 14; J gene: TRBJ2-2; CDR3 DNA: TGCGCCAGCAAGGCTAGCCTCGACACCGGGGAGCTGTTTTTT; CDR3 protein: CASKASLDTGELFF
V gene: TRBV12-3/TRBV12-4; D gene: .; clone size: .; CDR3 length: 13; J gene: TRBJ2-1; CDR3 DNA: TGTGCCAGCAGTAATTGGCCGGGATCGGAGCAGTTCTTC; CDR3 protein: CASSNWPGSEQFF
V gene: TRBV11-1; D gene: .; clone size: .; CDR3 length: 18; J gene: TRBJ2-2; CDR3 DNA: TGTGCCAGCAGCTCCCTCCACGCAAGGAGGCCGGACACCGGGGAGCTGTTTTTT; CDR3 protein: CASSSLHARRPDTGELFF
V gene: TRBV20-1; D gene: .; clone size: .; CDR3 length: 15; J gene: TRBJ2-2; CDR3 DNA: TGCAGTGCTTCCCGGCCGGGGGATAACACCGGGGAGCTGTTTTTT; CDR3 protein: CSASRPGDNTGELFF
V gene: TRBV5-5; D gene: TRBD1; clone size: .; CDR3 length: 16; J gene: TRBJ2-5; CDR3 DNA: TGTGCCAGCAGCTCATGGAGGACAGGGCTCGGCGAGACCCAGTACTTC; CDR3 protein: CASSSWRTGLGETQYF
V gene: TRBV9; D gene: .; clone size: few; CDR3 length: 12; J gene: TRBJ2-3; CDR3 DNA: TGTGCCAGCAGCGACCATACAGATACGCAGTATTTT; CDR3 protein: CASSDHTDTQYF
V gene: TRBV27; D gene: TRBD1; clone size: many; CDR3 length: 13; J gene: TRBJ2-7; CDR3 DNA: TGTGCCAGCAGTTGGACAGGTCTAAACGAGCAGTACTTC; CDR3 protein: CASSWTGLNEQYF
V gene: TRBV7-9; D gene: TRBD2; clone size: .; CDR3 length: 16; J gene: TRBJ2-3; CDR3 DNA: TGTGCCAGCAGCGGACTAGCGGGGCCCCCGGCAGATACGCAGTATTTT; CDR3 protein: CASSGLAGPPADTQYF
V gene: TRBV12-3/TRBV12-4; D gene: TRBD2; clone size: .; CDR3 length: 20; J gene: TRBJ2-3; CDR3 DNA: TGTGCCAGCAGTTTAGTGGGGCTAGCGGGGGGACAAAAACCTATCGATACGCAGTATTTT; CDR3 protein: CASSLVGLAGGQKPIDTQYF
V gene: TRBV12-3/TRBV12-4; D gene: .; clone size: many; CDR3 length: 13; J gene: TRBJ2-2; CDR3 DNA: TGTGCCAGCAAAGACAGATACACCGGGGAGCTGTTTTTT; CDR3 protein: CASKDRYTGELFF
V gene: TRBV20-1; D gene: .; clone size: few; CDR3 length: 12; J gene: TRBJ2-7; CDR3 DNA: TGCAGTGCTAGCGAGGGCCCCTACGAGCAGTACTTC; CDR3 protein: CSASEGPYEQYF
V gene: TRBV12-3/TRBV12-4; D gene: .; clone size: few; CDR3 length: 15; J gene: TRBJ2-3; CDR3 DNA: TGTGCCAGCAGGAAGGGGGGATCTGGATTGGTGTCGCAGTATTTT; CDR3 protein: CASRKGGSGLVSQYF
V gene: TRBV12-3/TRBV12-4; D gene: TRBD1; clone size: few; CDR3 length: 15; J gene: TRBJ2-7; CDR3 DNA: TGTGCCAGCAGTTTCGGACAGGGGGTATCCTACGAGCAGTACTTC; CDR3 protein: CASSFGQGVSYEQYF
V gene: TRBV20-1; D gene: .; clone size: .; CDR3 length: 14; J gene: TRBJ2-6; CDR3 DNA: TGCAGTGCTAGAGATCTTTCTGGGGCCAACGTCCTGACTTTC; CDR3 protein: CSARDLSGANVLTF
V gene: TRBV2; D gene: TRBD1; clone size: few; CDR3 length: 14; J gene: TRBJ2-7; CDR3 DNA: TGTGCCAGCAGTGACCGGGACAGGGGTTACGAGCAGTACTTC; CDR3 protein: CASSDRDRGYEQYF
V gene: TRBV9; D gene: .; clone size: .; CDR3 length: 14; J gene: TRBJ1-4; CDR3 DNA: TGTGCCAGCAGCCCCCGAGGGGGGGGTGAAAAACTGTTTTTT; CDR3 protein: CASSPRGGGEKLFF
V gene: TRBV25-1; D gene: .; clone size: .; CDR3 length: 13; J gene: TRBJ2-7; CDR3 DNA: TGTGCCAGCAGTGAATATTCCGGCTACGAGCAGTACTTC; CDR3 protein: CASSEYSGYEQYF
V gene: TRBV6-2/TRBV6-3; D gene: .; clone size: few; CDR3 length: 15; J gene: TRBJ1-4; CDR3 DNA: TGTGCCAGCAGTCCAGTAGACAGAACAAATGAAAAACTGTTTTTT; CDR3 protein: CASSPVDRTNEKLFF
V gene: TRBV10-1; D gene: TRBD2; clone size: few; CDR3 length: 14; J gene: TRBJ2-7; CDR3 DNA: TGCGCCAGCAGTGGGACTAGTGGGAGCTACGAGCAGTACTTC; CDR3 protein: CASSGTSGSYEQYF
V gene: TRBV7-9; D gene: .; clone size: .; CDR3 length: 13; J gene: TRBJ1-1; CDR3 DNA: TGTGCCAGCAGCCCCGACCTGAACACTGAAGCTTTCTTT; CDR3 protein: CASSPDLNTEAFF
V gene: TRBV7-9; D gene: .; clone size: .; CDR3 length: 13; J gene: TRBJ2-2; CDR3 DNA: TGTGCCAGCAGCCCACCAGCCGCCGGGGAGCTGTTTTTT; CDR3 protein: CASSPPAAGELFF
V gene: TRBV11-1; D gene: TRBD1; clone size: .; CDR3 length: 15; J gene: TRBJ2-7; CDR3 DNA: TGTGCCAGCAGCTCAACAGGGGTTACCCCCTACGAGCAGTACTTC; CDR3 protein: CASSSTGVTPYEQYF
V gene: TRBV18; D gene: .; clone size: .; CDR3 length: 13; J gene: TRBJ2-7; CDR3 DNA: TGTGCCAGCTCACCGTCCCTAGACTACGAGCAGTACTTC; CDR3 protein: CASSPSLDYEQYF